These 15 T cell receptor beta chains were sequenced from one sample in a study. One entry per CDR3 protein results from TCRdb running MiXCR on the RT-PCR reads. The data contain around 700,000 distinct CDR3 sequences, approximately 15% of them singletons. The sequenced sample was memory CD4+ T cells from blood. The source of these receptors is a female donor in good health, serving as a healthy control.

This clonotype has more than one count but fewer than ten. The V call is TRBV18, the J call TRBJ1-2; 7 nucleotides line up with TRBD1. Germline loops: CDR1 KGHSH, CDR2 LQKENI. The CDR3 contains 14 residues. The J segment lost 4 bases and the V segment lost 4 bases, leaving 6 bases of the junction unmatched. The CDR3, as DNA: TGTGCCAGCTCACAGTACAGGGGCGCCTATGGCTACACCTTC. It is translated as CASSQYRGAYGYTF.

The chain carries TRBV29-1 and TRBJ2-5; the D gene is possibly TRBD1 (6 bases). The CDR3 has 13 residues. Germline CDR1 SQVTM, CDR2 ANQGSEA. Trimming cost V 6 bases and J 5 bases, with 16 bases left between them. The CDR3 here is CSVAARGRETQYF. The CDR3 bases are TGCAGCGTGGCGGCCAGGGGTCGCGAGACCCAGTACTTC.

This clonotype was found a few times. This sequence joins TRBV7-2 and TRBJ1-5, with D perhaps TRBD1 (5 bases). Germline V gene sequence: CDR1 SGHTA, CDR2 FQGNSA. The CDR3 consists of 16 residues. V lost 5 bases and J lost 2, with 16 bases in between. Here the CDR3 reads CASSPPGATGNQPQHF. The CDR3 nucleotides are TGTGCCAGCAGCCCCCCCGGGGCAACGGGCAATCAGCCCCAGCATTTT.

The sample holds many counts of this clonotype. V and J are TRBV11-2 and TRBJ1-4, with a possible D match to TRBD1 (6 bases). V was cut by 5 bases and J by 11 bases, with 12 bases left in between. CDR1 is SGHAT, CDR2 FQNNGV, per germline. The CDR3 consists of 12 residues. In DNA form, the CDR3 reads TGTGCCAGCAGCCCAACAGGGCAGAAACTGTTTTTT. It encodes CASSPTGQKLFF. The full variable domain, rest sourced from reference TRBV11-2 and TRBJ1-4, is EAGVAQSPRYKIIEKRQSVAFWCNPISGHATLYWYQQILGQGPKLLIQFQNNGVVDDSQLPKDRFSAERLKGVDSTLKIQPAKLEDSAVYLCASSPTGQKLFFGSGTQLSVL.

The chain joins TRBV28 to TRBJ2-2, with 9 positions matching TRBD1. The CDR3 consists of 17 residues. V was clipped by 0 bases and J by 5 bases; unmatched bases: 7. Germline lookup yields CDR1 MDHEN and CDR2 SYDVKM. CDR3: CASSLWGQGILTGELFF. CDR3 DNA: TGTGCCAGCAGTTTATGGGGACAGGGTATCCTGACCGGGGAGCTGTTTTTT. The whole variable domain, remainder taken from reference TRBV28 and TRBJ2-2, is DVKVTQSSRYLVKRTGEKVFLECVQDMDHENMFWYRQDPGLGLRLIYFSYDVKMKEKGDIPEGYSVSREKKERFSLILESASTNQTSMYLCASSLWGQGILTGELFFGEGSRLTVL.

Many counts were recorded for this clonotype. J is TRBJ2-5 and V is TRBV12-3 or TRBV12-4, with 10 bases identical to TRBD1. The ends lost 5 bases at V and 0 bases at J; junction bases unmatched: 6. The CDR3 has 16 residues. DNA of the CDR3: TGTGCCAGCAGTAATCGGGGGACAGGGGACCAAGAGACCCAGTACTTC. Translating gives CASSNRGTGDQETQYF.

This sequence joins TRBV3-1 and TRBJ1-1, with a possible D match to TRBD1 (5 bases). The germline V gene encodes CDR1 LGHDT and CDR2 YNNKEL (reference sequence). Trimming took 8 bases from V and 1 from J, leaving 14 bases between them. This CDR3 has 14 residues. The CDR3 bases are TGTGCCAGCGCCCCGACCGACAGGAACACTGAAGCTTTCTTT. Its protein is CASAPTDRNTEAFF.

The V call is TRBV7-2, the J call TRBJ2-7; 7 positions agree with TRBD1. The CDR3 spans 14 residues. The germline CDR1 and CDR2 sequences are SGHTA and FQGNSA. V dropped 6 bases and J dropped 3; count of bases not matched to a gene: 8. This CDR3 is CASSYRDSRYEQYF. CDR3 DNA: TGTGCCAGCAGTTACCGGGACAGCCGCTACGAGCAGTACTTC.

J is TRBJ2-1 and V is TRBV3-1; 12 nucleotides align to TRBD2. This CDR3 has 14 amino acids. Per the germline V gene, CDR1 is LGHDT and CDR2 is YNNKEL (reference sequence). The V gene end was trimmed by 7 bases and the J gene end by 12 bases; junction bases not matched to a gene: 10. CDR3 region: CASKTSGGGDTQFF. CDR3 nucleotides: TGTGCCAGCAAGACTAGCGGGGGAGGAGATACGCAGTTCTTC.

The gene calls are TRBV10-3 and TRBJ1-1; a possible D gene is TRBD1 (5 bases). Germline V gives CDR1 ENHRY, CDR2 SYGVKD. The CDR3 is 13 amino acids. Trimming stripped 9 bases from V and 1 base from J, with 12 bases between. The CDR3 DNA follows: TGTGCCATACAGGTGGGGGGGAACACTGAAGCTTTCTTT. It yields the protein CAIQVGGNTEAFF.

Written as DNA, the CDR3 is TGTGCCAGTAGTATGGGCAGGGCAGGCACTGAAGCTTTCTTT. This translates into CASSMGRAGTEAFF. The V and J genes are TRBV19 and TRBJ1-1, with D maybe TRBD1 (5 bases). Germline V gene sequence: CDR1 LNHDA, CDR2 SQIVND (reference sequence). Trimming cost V 3 bases and J 4 bases, with 12 bases left between them. CDR3 size: 14 residues.

The genes are TRBV20-1 and TRBJ1-3, with D possibly being TRBD1 (5 bases). Germline CDR1 is DFQATT and CDR2 is SNEGSKA (reference sequence). V shed 4 bases and J shed 1 base, with 8 bases lying between them. CDR3 length equals 13 residues. CDR3 sequence reads: CSAIGGSGNTIYF. The CDR3 coding sequence is TGCAGTGCTATCGGGGGTTCTGGAAACACCATATATTTT.

The chain carries TRBV12-3 or TRBV12-4 and TRBJ2-2, with D perhaps matching TRBD2 (7 bases). The CDR3 is 15 amino acids. Trimming shortened V by 8 bases and J by 6 bases, and 19 bases separated the two germline ends. The CDR3 coding sequence is TGTGCCAGCGGGAGGGTGGGGGGCCCAGCCGGGGAGCTGTTTTTT. Translation gives CASGRVGGPAGELFF.

The V gene is TRBV11-2, the J gene TRBJ2-2; 9 bases fit TRBD2. CDR3 length: 16 amino acids. The junction had 9 bases not matched to a gene; V was cut back by 7 bases and J by 3 bases. Germline CDR1 reads SGHAT; CDR2 reads FQNNGV. The CDR3 protein is CASTGAGGFHTGELFF. Written as DNA, the CDR3 is TGTGCCAGCACTGGAGCGGGGGGATTCCACACCGGGGAGCTGTTTTTT.

For this clonotype: Here the CDR3 omits its conserved ending phenylalanine or tryptophan, so a read error is the likely source. The chain carries TRBV3-1 and TRBJ1-1; D might be TRBD1 (5 bases). From germline, CDR1 is LGHDT and CDR2 YNNKEL (reference sequence). V was shortened by 4 bases and J by 6 bases, with 12 bases between the two germline ends. The CDR3 contains 13 residues. The CDR3 bases are TGTGCCAGCAGCCTCCAGGGAGGGCCTGAAGCTTTCCTT. It specifies CASSLQGGPEAFL.